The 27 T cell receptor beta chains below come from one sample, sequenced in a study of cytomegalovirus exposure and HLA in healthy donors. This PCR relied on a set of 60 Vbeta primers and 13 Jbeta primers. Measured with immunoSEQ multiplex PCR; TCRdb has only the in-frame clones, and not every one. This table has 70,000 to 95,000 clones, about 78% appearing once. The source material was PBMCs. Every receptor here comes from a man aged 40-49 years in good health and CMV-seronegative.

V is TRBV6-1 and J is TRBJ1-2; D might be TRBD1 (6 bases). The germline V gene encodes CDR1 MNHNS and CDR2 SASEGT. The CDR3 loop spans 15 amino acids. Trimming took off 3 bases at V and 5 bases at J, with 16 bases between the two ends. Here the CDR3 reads CASSDNRVVLYGYTF. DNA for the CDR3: TGTGCCAGCAGTGATAACAGGGTTGTCCTTTATGGCTACACCTTC.

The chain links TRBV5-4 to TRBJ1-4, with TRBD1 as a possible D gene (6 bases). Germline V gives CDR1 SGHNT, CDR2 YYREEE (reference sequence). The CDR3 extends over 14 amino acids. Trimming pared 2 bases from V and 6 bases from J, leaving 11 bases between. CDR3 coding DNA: TGTGCCAGCAGCTTACAGGGCCCGGATGAAAAACTGTTTTTT. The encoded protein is CASSLQGPDEKLFF.

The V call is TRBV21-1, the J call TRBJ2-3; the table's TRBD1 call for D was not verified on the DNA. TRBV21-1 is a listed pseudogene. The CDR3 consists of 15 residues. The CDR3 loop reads CASSKEGTGEDTQYF. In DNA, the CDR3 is TGTGCCAGCAGCAAAGAGGGGACAGGGGAGGATACGCAGTATTTT.

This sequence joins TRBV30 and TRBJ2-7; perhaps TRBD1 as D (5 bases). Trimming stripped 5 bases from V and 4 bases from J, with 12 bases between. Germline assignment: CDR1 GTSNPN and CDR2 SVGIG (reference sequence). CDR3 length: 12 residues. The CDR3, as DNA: TGTGCCTGGGCTCGACAGAGTTACGAGCAGTACTTC. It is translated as CAWARQSYEQYF.

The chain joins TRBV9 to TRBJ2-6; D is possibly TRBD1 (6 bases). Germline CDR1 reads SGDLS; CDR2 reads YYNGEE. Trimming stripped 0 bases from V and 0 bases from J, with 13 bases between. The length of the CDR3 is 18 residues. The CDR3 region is CASSVAAGALSGANVLTF. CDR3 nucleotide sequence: TGTGCCAGCAGCGTAGCCGCAGGGGCCCTCTCTGGGGCCAACGTCCTGACTTTC.

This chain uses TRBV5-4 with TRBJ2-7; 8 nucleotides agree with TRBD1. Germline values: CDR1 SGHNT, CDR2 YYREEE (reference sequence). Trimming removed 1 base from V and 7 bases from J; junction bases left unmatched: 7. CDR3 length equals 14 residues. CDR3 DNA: TGTGCCAGCAGCTTGTGGCAGGGGGCAGGGGAGCAGTACTTC. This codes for CASSLWQGAGEQYF.

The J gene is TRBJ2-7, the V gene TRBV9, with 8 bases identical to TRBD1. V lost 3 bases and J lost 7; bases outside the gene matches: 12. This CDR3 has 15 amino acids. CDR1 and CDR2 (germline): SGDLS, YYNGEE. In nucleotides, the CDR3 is TGTGCCAGCAGCGGTACCGGGACAGGCCCTCTGGAGCAGTACTTC. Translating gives CASSGTGTGPLEQYF.

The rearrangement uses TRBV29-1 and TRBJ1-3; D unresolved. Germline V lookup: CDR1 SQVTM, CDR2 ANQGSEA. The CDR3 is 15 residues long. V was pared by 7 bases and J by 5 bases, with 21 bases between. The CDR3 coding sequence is TGCAGCGCTGCACTCAGAGAGAGGTCTCGAAACACCATATATTTT. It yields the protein CSAALRERSRNTIYF.

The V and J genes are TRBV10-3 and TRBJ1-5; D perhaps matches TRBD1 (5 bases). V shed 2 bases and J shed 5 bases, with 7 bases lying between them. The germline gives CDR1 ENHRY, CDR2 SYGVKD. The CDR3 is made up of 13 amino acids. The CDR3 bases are TGTGCCATCAGTGAGGGCAGGGATCAGCCCCAGCATTTT. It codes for CAISEGRDQPQHF.

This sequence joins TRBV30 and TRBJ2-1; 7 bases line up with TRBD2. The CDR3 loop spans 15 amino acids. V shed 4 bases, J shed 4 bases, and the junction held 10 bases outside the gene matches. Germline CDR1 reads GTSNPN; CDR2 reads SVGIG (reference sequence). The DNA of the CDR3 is TGTGCCTGGACCCCGCAAGCGGGGATTTACAATGAGCAGTTCTTC. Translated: CAWTPQAGIYNEQFF.

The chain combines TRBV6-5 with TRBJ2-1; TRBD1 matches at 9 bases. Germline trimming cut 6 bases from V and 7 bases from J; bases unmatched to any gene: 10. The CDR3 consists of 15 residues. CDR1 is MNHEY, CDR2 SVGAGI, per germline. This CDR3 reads CASRPAGTGRNEQFF. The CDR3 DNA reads TGTGCCAGCAGGCCCGCCGGGACAGGGAGGAATGAGCAGTTCTTC.

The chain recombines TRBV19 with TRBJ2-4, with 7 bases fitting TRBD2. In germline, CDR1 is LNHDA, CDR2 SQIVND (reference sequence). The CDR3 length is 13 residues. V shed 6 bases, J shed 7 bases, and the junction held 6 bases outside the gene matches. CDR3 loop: CASSGRPHNIQYF. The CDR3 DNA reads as TGTGCCAGTAGCGGGAGGCCCCATAACATTCAGTACTTC. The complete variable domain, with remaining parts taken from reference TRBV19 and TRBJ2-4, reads DGGITQSPKYLFRKEGQNVTLSCEQNLNHDAMYWYRQDPGQGLRLIYYSQIVNDFQKGDIAEGYSVSREKKESFPLTVTSAQKNPTAFYLCASSGRPHNIQYFGAGTRLSVL.

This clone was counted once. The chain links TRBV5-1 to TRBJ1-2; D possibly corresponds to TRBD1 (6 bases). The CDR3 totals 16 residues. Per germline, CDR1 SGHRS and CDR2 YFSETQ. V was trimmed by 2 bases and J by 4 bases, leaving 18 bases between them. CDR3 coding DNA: TGCGCCAGCAGCTTCTTACCCCGTGACAGGCCCTATGGCTACACCTTC. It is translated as CASSFLPRDRPYGYTF.

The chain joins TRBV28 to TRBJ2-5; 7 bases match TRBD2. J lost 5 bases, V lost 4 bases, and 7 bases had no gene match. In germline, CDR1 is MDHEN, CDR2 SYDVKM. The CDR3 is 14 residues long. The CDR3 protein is CASSSPKRGETQYF. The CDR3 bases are TGTGCCAGCAGTTCCCCCAAGCGGGGCGAGACCCAGTACTTC.

CDR3 residues: CASSGSGYTEAFF. The DNA for the CDR3 is TGTGCCAGCTCGGGGAGCGGGTACACTGAAGCTTTCTTT. V is TRBV7-3 and J is TRBJ1-1; D ambiguous. The CDR3 has 13 residues. V was shortened by 8 bases and J by 3 bases, with 13 bases between the two germline ends. CDR1 is SGHTA, CDR2 FQGTGA, per germline.

CDR3 sequence reads: CASSSDRRYEQYF. The CDR3 nucleotides read TGTGCCAGCAGCTCCGACAGGCGATACGAGCAGTACTTC. V usage is TRBV5-4 and J usage is TRBJ2-7; D may be TRBD1 (6 bases). Per the germline V gene, CDR1 is SGHNT and CDR2 is YYREEE (reference sequence). Trimming took off 3 bases at V and 4 bases at J, with 11 bases between the two ends. This CDR3 comprises 13 residues.

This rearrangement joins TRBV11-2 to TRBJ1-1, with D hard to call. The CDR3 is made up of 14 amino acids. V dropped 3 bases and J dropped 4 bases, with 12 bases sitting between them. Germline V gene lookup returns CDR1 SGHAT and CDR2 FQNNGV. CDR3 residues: CASSFAPPGTEAFF. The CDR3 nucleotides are TGTGCCAGCAGCTTCGCACCTCCCGGCACTGAAGCTTTCTTT.

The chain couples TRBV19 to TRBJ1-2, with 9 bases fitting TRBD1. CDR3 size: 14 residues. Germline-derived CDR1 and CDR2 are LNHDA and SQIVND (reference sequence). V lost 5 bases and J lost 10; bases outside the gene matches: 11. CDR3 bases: TGTGCCAGTAGTCTACAGGGGGCGAGTTTGCCCTACACCTTC. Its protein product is CASSLQGASLPYTF. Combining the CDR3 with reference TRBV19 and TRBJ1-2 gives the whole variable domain DGGITQSPKYLFRKEGQNVTLSCEQNLNHDAMYWYRQDPGQGLRLIYYSQIVNDFQKGDIAEGYSVSREKKESFPLTVTSAQKNPTAFYLCASSLQGASLPYTFGSGTRLTVV.

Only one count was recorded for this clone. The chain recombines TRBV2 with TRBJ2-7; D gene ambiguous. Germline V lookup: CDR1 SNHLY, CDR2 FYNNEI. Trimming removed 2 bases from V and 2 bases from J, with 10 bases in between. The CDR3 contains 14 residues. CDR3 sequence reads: CASSEWATAYEQYF. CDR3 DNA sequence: TGTGCCAGCAGTGAATGGGCTACCGCCTACGAGCAGTACTTC. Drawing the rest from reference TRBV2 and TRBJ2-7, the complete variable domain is EPEVTQTPSHQVTQMGQEVILRCVPISNHLYFYWYRQILGQKVEFLVSFYNNEISEKSEIFDDQFSVERPDGSNFTLKIRSTKLEDSAMYFCASSEWATAYEQYFGPGTRLTVT.

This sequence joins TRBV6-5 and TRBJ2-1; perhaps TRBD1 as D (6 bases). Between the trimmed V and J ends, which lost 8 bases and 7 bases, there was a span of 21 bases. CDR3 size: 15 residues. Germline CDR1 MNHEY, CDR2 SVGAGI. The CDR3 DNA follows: TGTGCCAGCTGCCGAACAGGGCTCGTAATGAATGAGCAGTTCTTC. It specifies CASCRTGLVMNEQFF.

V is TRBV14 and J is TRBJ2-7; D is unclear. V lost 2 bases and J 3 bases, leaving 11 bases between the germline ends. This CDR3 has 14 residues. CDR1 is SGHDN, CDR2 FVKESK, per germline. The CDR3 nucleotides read TGTGCCAGCAGCCAATTTCTTGGCAGCTACGAGCAGTACTTC. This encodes CASSQFLGSYEQYF.

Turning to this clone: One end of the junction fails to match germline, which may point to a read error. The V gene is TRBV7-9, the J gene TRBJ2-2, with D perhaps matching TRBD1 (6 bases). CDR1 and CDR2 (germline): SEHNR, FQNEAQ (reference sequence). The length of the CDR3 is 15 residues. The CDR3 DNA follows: TGTTCCAGCAGCTTAGGACAGACGAACACCGGGGAGCTGTTTTTT. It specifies CSSSLGQTNTGELFF.

In nucleotides, the CDR3 is TGTGCCAGCAGTTACACACAGGGGATTAATGAAAAACTGTTTTTT. Protein product: CASSYTQGINEKLFF. The chain uses TRBV27 and TRBJ1-4; 7 nucleotides line up with TRBD1. CDR1 MNHEY and CDR2 SMNVEV come from the germline V gene (reference sequence). The CDR3 has 15 amino acids. The trim removed 4 bases at V and 4 bases at J, leaving 6 bases unmatched.

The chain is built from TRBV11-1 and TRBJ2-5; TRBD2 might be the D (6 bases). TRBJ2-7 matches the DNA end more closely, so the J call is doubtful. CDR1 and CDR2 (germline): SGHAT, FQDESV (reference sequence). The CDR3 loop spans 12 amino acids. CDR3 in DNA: TGTGCCAGCAGCCGGGGGAACAACGAGCAGTACTTC. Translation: CASSRGNNEQYF.

The CDR3 reads CASSFYTSTGVNSPLHF. The CDR3 region has the DNA TGTGCCAGCAGCTTCTATACATCGACAGGGGTAAATTCACCCCTCCACTTT. The chain uses TRBV5-5 and TRBJ1-6, with 8 bases fitting TRBD1. J gave up 7 bases and V 2 bases, and 11 bases lay outside the gene matches. The CDR3 has 17 residues. Germline CDR1 is SGHKS and CDR2 is YYEKEE (reference sequence).

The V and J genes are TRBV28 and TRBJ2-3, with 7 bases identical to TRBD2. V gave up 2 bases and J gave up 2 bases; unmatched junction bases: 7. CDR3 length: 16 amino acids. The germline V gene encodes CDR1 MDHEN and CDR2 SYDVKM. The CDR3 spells CASSLGASGDTDTQYF. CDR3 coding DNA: TGTGCCAGCAGTTTAGGGGCTAGCGGAGACACAGATACGCAGTATTTT. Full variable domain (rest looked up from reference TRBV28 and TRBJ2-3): DVKVTQSSRYLVKRTGEKVFLECVQDMDHENMFWYRQDPGLGLRLIYFSYDVKMKEKGDIPEGYSVSREKKERFSLILESASTNQTSMYLCASSLGASGDTDTQYFGPGTRLTVL.

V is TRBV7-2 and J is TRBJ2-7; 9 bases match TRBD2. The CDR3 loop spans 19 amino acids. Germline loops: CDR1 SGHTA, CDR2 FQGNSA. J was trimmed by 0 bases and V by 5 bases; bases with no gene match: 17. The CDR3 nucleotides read TGTGCCAGCAGCCGTCGGACTAGCGAGAGGGATTCAAGCTCCTACGAGCAGTACTTC. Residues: CASSRRTSERDSSSYEQYF.